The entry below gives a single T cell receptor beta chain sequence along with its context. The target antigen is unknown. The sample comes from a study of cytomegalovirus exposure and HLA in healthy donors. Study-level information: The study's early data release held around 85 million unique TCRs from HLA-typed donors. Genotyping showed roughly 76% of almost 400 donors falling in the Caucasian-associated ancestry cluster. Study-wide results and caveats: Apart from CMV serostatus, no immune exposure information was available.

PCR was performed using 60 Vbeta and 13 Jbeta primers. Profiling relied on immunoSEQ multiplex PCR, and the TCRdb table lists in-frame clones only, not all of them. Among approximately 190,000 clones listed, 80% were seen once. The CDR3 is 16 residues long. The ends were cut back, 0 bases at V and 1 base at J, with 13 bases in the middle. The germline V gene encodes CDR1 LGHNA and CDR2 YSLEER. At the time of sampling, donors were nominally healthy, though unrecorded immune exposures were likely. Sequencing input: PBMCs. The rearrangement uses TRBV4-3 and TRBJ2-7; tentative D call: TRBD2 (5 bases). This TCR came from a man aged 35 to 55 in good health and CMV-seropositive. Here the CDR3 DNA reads TGCGCCAGCAGCCAAGATAGGGAGCCAATTTCCTACGAGCAGTACTTC. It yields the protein CASSQDREPISYEQYF.